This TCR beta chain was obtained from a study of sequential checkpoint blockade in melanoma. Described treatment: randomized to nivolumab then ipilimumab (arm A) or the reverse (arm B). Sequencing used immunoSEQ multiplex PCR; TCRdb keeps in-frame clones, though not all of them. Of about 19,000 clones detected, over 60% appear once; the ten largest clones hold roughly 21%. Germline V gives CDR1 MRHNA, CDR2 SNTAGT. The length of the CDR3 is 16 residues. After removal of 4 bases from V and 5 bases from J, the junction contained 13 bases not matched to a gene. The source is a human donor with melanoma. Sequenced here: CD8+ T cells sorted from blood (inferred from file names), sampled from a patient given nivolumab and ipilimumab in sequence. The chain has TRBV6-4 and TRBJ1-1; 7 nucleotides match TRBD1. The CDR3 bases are TGTGCCAGCAGTGGGAAGGGAACAGGGGAAAGGACTGAAGCTTTCTTT. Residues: CASSGKGTGERTEAFF.